This TCR beta chain emerged from a study of blood T cells in healthy people across ages. Study-level findings and limits: As age increased, TCR beta diversity per million T cells fell in a roughly linear fashion.

CDR3 length equals 16 residues. Germline V gene sequence: CDR1 MNHNS, CDR2 SASEGT. V lost 8 bases, J lost 7 bases, and 14 bases stayed unmatched. A minimum of 6 million PBMCs was isolated per sample. Next came a second PCR, run for about 7 to 11 cycles, which used a sample-barcoded 5' primer along with a J-beta primer mix. TCRdb itself ran the 5' RACE reads through MiXCR, one entry per CDR3 protein. This table has 750,000 to 950,000 distinct CDR3 sequences, almost 30% appearing once. Comments on this clonotype: What it recognizes is unknown.

Another study also made use of these data, one on T cells of mothers and their children.

This chain joins TRBV6-1 and TRBJ2-7; 13 bases match TRBD2. Sample: blood. The source of this sequence is a woman aged 35 to 49 in good health. The CDR3 DNA reads TGTGCCAGCGACGAAGCAACTAGCGGGGGGGCGCGGGAGCAGTACTTC. It yields the protein CASDEATSGGAREQYF.